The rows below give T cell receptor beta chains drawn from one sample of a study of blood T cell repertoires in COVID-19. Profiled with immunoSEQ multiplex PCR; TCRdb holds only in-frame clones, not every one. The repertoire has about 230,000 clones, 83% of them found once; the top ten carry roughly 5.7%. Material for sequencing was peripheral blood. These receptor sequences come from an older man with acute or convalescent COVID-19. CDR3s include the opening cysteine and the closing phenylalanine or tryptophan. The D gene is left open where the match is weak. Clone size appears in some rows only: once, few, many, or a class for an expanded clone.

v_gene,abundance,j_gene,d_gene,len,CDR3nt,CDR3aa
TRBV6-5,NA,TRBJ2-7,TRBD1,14,TGTGCCAGCACCGATGGGACAGGGAAAGGCGAGCAGTACTTC,CASTDGTGKGEQYF
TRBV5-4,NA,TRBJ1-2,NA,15,TGTGCCAGCAGCGAGTCCTTACAGGGACACTATGGCTACACCTTC,CASSESLQGHYGYTF
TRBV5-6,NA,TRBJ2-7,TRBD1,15,TGTGCCAGCAGTTGGGGTGGGACAGGACCCTACGAGCAGTACTTC,CASSWGGTGPYEQYF
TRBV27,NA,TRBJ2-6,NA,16,TGTGCCAGCGGGCCAGGGGGGAGCTCTGGGGCCAACGTCCTGACTTTC,CASGPGGSSGANVLTF
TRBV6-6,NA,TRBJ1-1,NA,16,TGTGCCAGCAGCCCAGGACAGTACATTAGGAACACTGAAGCTTTCTTT,CASSPGQYIRNTEAFF
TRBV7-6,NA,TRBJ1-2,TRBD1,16,TGTGCCAGCAGCGCAAGACCGGGACAGAAAATCTATGGCTACACCTTC,CASSARPGQKIYGYTF
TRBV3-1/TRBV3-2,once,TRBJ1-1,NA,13,TGTGCCAGCGGACAGATTATGAACACTGAAGCTTTCTTT,CASGQIMNTEAFF
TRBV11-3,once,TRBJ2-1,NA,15,TGTGCCAGCAGCTTAGGAGGGACTTTCGGCAATGAGCAGTTCTTC,CASSLGGTFGNEQFF
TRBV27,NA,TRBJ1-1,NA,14,TGTGCCAGCAGCAGAGCAGGTTTCTACACTGAAGCTTTCTTT,CASSRAGFYTEAFF
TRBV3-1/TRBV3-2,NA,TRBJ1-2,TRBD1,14,TGTGCCAGCAGCCAGTTTCAGGGGGCTGATGGCTACACCTTC,CASSQFQGADGYTF